Here is one T cell receptor beta chain with its context. The sample is drawn from a study of cytomegalovirus exposure and HLA in healthy donors. It was with 60 Vbeta and 13 Jbeta primers that the PCR ran. The table came from immunoSEQ multiplex PCR; TCRdb's copy has only in-frame clones and leaves some out. The repertoire has some 120,000 clones, around 72% of them found once; the top ten carry approximately 3.8%. Trimming pared 4 bases from V and 0 bases from J, leaving 6 bases between. CDR1 is LNHDA, CDR2 SQIVND, per germline (reference sequence). The CDR3 totals 14 residues. The rearrangement uses TRBV19 and TRBJ1-4; TRBD1 is a possible D gene (6 bases). The sequencing sample was made of PBMCs. This sequence originates from a man aged 25 to 40 in good health and CMV-seronegative. CDR3 sequence (DNA): TGTGCCAGTAGTACAGGGGCAACTAATGAAAAACTGTTTTTT. It yields the protein CASSTGATNEKLFF. Full variable domain (outside the CDR3, taken from reference TRBV19 and TRBJ1-4): DGGITQSPKYLFRKEGQNVTLSCEQNLNHDAMYWYRQDPGQGLRLIYYSQIVNDFQKGDIAEGYSVSREKKESFPLTVTSAQKNPTAFYLCASSTGATNEKLFFGSGTQLSVL.